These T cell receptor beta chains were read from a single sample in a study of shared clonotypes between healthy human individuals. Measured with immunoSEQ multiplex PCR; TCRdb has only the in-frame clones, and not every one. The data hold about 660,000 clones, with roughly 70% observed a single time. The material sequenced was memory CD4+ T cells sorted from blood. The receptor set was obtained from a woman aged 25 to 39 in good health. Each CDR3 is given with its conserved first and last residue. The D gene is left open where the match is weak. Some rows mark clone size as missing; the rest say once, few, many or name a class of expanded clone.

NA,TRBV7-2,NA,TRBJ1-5,CASSLEGRGNQPQHF,TGTGCCAGCAGTTTAGAGGGTAGGGGGAATCAGCCCCAGCATTTT
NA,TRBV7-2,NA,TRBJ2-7,CASSLVKSSYEQYF,TGTGCCAGCAGCTTAGTTAAGAGCTCCTACGAGCAGTACTTC
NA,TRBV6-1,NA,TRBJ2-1,CASSEVVDRPYNEQFF,TGTGCCAGCAGTGAGGTAGTCGACAGACCCTACAATGAGCAGTTCTTC
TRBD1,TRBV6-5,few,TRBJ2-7,CASSYVQGVSYEQYF,TGTGCCAGCAGTTACGTCCAGGGGGTCTCCTACGAGCAGTACTTC
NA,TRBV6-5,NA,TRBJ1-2,CASRPGTANYGYTF,TGTGCCAGCAGACCCGGGACCGCTAACTATGGCTACACCTTC
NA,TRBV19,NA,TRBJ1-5,CASSITRNQPQHF,TGTGCCAGTAGTATTACGCGGAATCAGCCCCAGCATTTT
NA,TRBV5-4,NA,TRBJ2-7,CASSLGNYEQYF,TGTGCCAGCAGCTTGGGCAACTACGAGCAGTACTTC
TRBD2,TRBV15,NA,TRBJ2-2,CATSSLYDSGRRSKTGELFF,TGTGCCACCAGCAGCCTTTACGACAGCGGGAGGAGGTCAAAAACCGGGGAGCTGTTTTTT
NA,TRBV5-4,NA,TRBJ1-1,CASSKDSSNTEAFF,TGTGCCAGCAGCAAGGACAGTTCGAACACTGAAGCTTTCTTT
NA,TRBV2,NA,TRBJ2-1,CASGQQAPIYNEQFF,TGTGCCAGCGGCCAACAGGCCCCAATCTACAATGAGCAGTTCTTC
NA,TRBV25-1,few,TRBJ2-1,CASSLKGSEQFF,TGTGCCAGCAGCCTAAAGGGCAGTGAGCAGTTCTTC
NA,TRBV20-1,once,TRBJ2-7,CSAKAHYEQYF,TGCAGTGCAAAAGCCCATTACGAGCAGTACTTC
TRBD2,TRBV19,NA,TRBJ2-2,CASSKVAGGTGELFF,TGTGCCAGTAGTAAGGTAGCGGGTGGCACCGGGGAGCTGTTTTTT
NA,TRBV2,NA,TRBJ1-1,CASSAGSLGEAFF,TGTGCCAGCAGTGCCGGGTCCCTTGGAGAAGCTTTCTTT
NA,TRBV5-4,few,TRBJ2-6,CASTGTSDSGANVLTF,TGTGCCAGCACCGGGACATCGGACTCTGGGGCCAACGTCCTGACTTTC
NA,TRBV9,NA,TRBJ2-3,CASSVGTRTDTQYF,TGTGCCAGCAGCGTAGGGACTCGCACAGATACGCAGTATTTT
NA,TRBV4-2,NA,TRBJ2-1,CASSQETEYNEQFF,TGTGCCAGCAGCCAGGAGACAGAATACAATGAGCAGTTCTTC
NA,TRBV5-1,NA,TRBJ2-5,CASSWQEGRGETQYF,TGCGCCAGCAGCTGGCAGGAGGGCCGGGGAGAGACCCAGTACTTC
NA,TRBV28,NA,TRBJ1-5,CASSPHAVSSQPQHF,TGTGCCAGCAGTCCCCACGCGGTTAGTTCTCAGCCCCAGCATTTT
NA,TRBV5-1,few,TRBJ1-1,CASSRSAAKAEAFF,TGCGCCAGCAGCCGTTCCGCGGCTAAGGCTGAAGCTTTCTTT
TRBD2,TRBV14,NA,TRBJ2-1,CASSRLASHNEQFF,TGTGCCAGCAGCCGACTAGCGTCACACAATGAGCAGTTCTTC
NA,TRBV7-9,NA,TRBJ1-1,CASSSTRDTEAFF,TGTGCCAGCAGCTCCACGCGTGACACTGAAGCTTTCTTT
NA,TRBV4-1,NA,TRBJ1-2,CASSQGPYYGYTF,TGCGCCAGCAGCCAAGGACCCTACTATGGCTACACCTTC
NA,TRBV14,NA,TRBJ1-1,CASSQPGLNTEAFF,TGTGCCAGCAGCCAACCAGGGCTGAACACTGAAGCTTTCTTT
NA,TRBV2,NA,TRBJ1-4,CASSGLAEVEKLFF,TGTGCCAGCAGTGGATTGGCCGAGGTAGAAAAACTGTTTTTT
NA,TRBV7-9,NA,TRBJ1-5,CASSPSAGAGNQPQHF,TGTGCCAGCAGCCCCTCGGCGGGGGCGGGCAATCAGCCCCAGCATTTT
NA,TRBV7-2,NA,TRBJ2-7,CASSLDTGAYEQYF,TGTGCCAGCAGCTTAGATACAGGAGCCTACGAGCAGTACTTC
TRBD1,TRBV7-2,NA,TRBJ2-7,CASSSRDRAYEQYF,TGTGCCAGCAGCTCCCGGGACAGGGCCTACGAGCAGTACTTC
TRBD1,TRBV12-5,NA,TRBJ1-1,CASGLVLGQGATEAFF,TGTGCTAGTGGTTTGGTACTGGGACAGGGGGCCACTGAAGCTTTCTTT
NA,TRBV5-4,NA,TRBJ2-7,CASSSFYEQYF,TGTGCCAGCAGCTCCTTCTACGAGCAGTACTTC
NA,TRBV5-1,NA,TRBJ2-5,CASSLGPGQETQYF,TGCGCCAGCAGCTTGGGGCCGGGACAAGAGACCCAGTACTTC
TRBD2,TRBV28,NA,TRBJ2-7,CASSSASGTPFRPYEQYF,TGTGCCAGCAGTTCAGCTAGCGGGACGCCGTTTAGACCCTACGAGCAGTACTTC
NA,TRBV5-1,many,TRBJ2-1,CASSLDNSYNEQFF,TGCGCCAGCAGCCTAGACAATTCCTACAATGAGCAGTTCTTC